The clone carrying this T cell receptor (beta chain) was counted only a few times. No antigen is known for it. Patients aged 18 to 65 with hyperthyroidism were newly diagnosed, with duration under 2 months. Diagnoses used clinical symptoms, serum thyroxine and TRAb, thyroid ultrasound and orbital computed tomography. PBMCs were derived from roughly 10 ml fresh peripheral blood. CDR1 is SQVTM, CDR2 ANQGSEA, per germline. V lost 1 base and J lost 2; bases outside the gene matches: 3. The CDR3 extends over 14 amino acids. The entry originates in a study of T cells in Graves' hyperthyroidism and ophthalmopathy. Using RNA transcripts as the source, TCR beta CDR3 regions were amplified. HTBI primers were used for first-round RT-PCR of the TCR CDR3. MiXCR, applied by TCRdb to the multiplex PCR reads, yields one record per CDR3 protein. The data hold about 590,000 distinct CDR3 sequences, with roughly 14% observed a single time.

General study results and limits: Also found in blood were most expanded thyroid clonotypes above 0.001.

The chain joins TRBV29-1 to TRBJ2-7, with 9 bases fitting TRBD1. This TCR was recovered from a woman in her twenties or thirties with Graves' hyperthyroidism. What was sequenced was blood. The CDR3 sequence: CSVEGGQGTYEQYF. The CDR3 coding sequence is TGCAGCGTTGAAGGGGGACAGGGTACCTACGAGCAGTACTTC.